Below, 31 T cell receptor beta chains from the same sample are listed, as sequenced in a study of identical twins (dated by TCRdb to about 2016). The receptor library was made with 5' RACE. TCRdb shows the sequencer as Illumina HiSeq 2000. Using fastp at Q25 and MiXCR, TCRdb reprocessed the public reads and kept productive beta chains. Rows with one shared CDR3 protein collapse into an entry with the most common genes and DNA. This sample is represented by about 220,000 distinct CDR3 sequences; less than 8% of them were singletons. The ten largest account for less than 2.5% of the sample. The data also belong to a second study, concerning yellow fever vaccine responses in identical twins.

Sequencing used memory (CD45RO+) T cells sorted from blood. Read against the paper, the sample's cell subset or site label means: CD45RO+ enriched T cells. These receptors all come from a woman aged 18-35 years in good health.

The chain couples TRBV7-2 to TRBJ2-7; a weak D match, TRBD2 (6 bases). The V end was cut by 9 bases, the J end by 2 bases, with 14 bases between. Germline V gene lookup returns CDR1 SGHTA and CDR2 FQGNSA. The CDR3 is 13 amino acids. CDR3 residues: CASNGGGPYEQYF. CDR3 DNA: TGTGCCAGTAATGGGGGAGGACCCTACGAGCAGTACTTC.

This clonotype was picked up a small number of times. V gene TRBV7-9 combines with J gene TRBJ2-3; tentatively, D is TRBD2 (6 bases). Per germline, CDR1 SEHNR and CDR2 FQNEAQ (reference sequence). The CDR3 contains 15 residues. Trimming removed 5 bases from V and 0 bases from J, with 12 bases in between. CDR3 DNA sequence: TGTGCCAGCAGCGGTAGCGGAACTAGCACAGATACGCAGTATTTT. This sequence encodes CASSGSGTSTDTQYF.

The chain carries TRBV5-1 and TRBJ1-1; D is undetermined. The CDR3 length is 15 residues. Looked up from germline, CDR1 is SGHRS and CDR2 is YFSETQ. The V end was cut by 0 bases, the J end by 5 bases, with 14 bases between. CDR3 in amino acids: CASSLESGRRTEAFF. The CDR3, as DNA: TGCGCCAGCAGCTTGGAGTCGGGGAGGCGTACTGAAGCTTTCTTT.

The CDR3 reads CASSFYGQSYEQYF. CDR3 DNA sequence: TGTGCCAGCAGTTTCTACGGACAGAGCTACGAGCAGTACTTC. This chain links TRBV27 with TRBJ2-7; a possible D gene is TRBD1 (6 bases). CDR1 MNHEY and CDR2 SMNVEV come from the germline V gene (reference sequence). V was clipped by 3 bases and J by 3 bases, with 12 bases between them. This CDR3 has 14 amino acids.

This clonotype was counted ten times or more. This sequence joins TRBV7-2 and TRBJ1-2; perhaps TRBD1 as D (6 bases). V lost 5 bases to trimming and J lost 4 bases, with 8 bases between them. Germline CDR1 SGHTA, CDR2 FQGNSA. The CDR3 is 12 residues long. CDR3 sequence: CASSRDIYGYTF. CDR3 bases: TGTGCCAGCAGCCGGGACATCTATGGCTACACCTTC.

The chain combines TRBV5-8 with TRBJ2-2; 8 bases align to TRBD1. The germline gives CDR1 SGHTS, CDR2 YDEGEE. V dropped 1 base and J dropped 4; count of bases not matched to a gene: 6. This CDR3 region has 16 residues. The CDR3 sequence: CASSLRQGASTGELFF. The CDR3 DNA reads TGTGCCAGCAGCTTGCGTCAGGGGGCGAGCACCGGGGAGCTGTTTTTT. The full variable domain, with the rest looked up from reference TRBV5-8 and TRBJ2-2, is EAGVTQSPTHLIKTRGQQATLRCSPISGHTSVYWYQQALGLGLQFLLWYDEGEERNRGNFPPRFSGRQFPNYSSELNVNALELEDSALYLCASSLRQGASTGELFFGEGSRLTVL.

This clonotype has more than one count but fewer than ten. The chain links TRBV3-1 to TRBJ2-1; TRBD1 might be the D (5 bases). The germline V gene has CDR1 LGHDT and CDR2 YNNKEL (reference sequence). The CDR3 has 16 residues. Between the trimmed V and J ends, which lost 1 base and 5 bases, there was a span of 15 bases. CDR3 residues: CASSQGGRARDNEQFF. The DNA for the CDR3 is TGTGCCAGCAGCCAAGGAGGCAGGGCTAGGGACAATGAGCAGTTCTTC.

The genes are TRBV6-2 or TRBV6-3 and TRBJ2-1; 10 nucleotides match TRBD1. Unmatched junction bases numbered 4, after V lost 5 bases and J lost 6 bases. This CDR3 has 14 amino acids. Germline V CDR1 and CDR2: MNHEY, SVGEGT. The CDR3 nucleotides are TGTGCCAGCAGTACTTGGACAGGGGGCAATGAGCAGTTCTTC. It yields the protein CASSTWTGGNEQFF.

This clonotype was seen a handful of times. V gene TRBV20-1 combines with J gene TRBJ2-2; 8 positions agree with TRBD1. This CDR3 has 14 amino acids. Germline V CDR1 and CDR2: DFQATT, SNEGSKA (reference sequence). V was pared by 6 bases and J by 4 bases, with 7 bases of the junction left unmatched. For the CDR3, the DNA is TGCAGTGCGCCGACAGGGGTTGGCACCGGGGAGCTGTTTTTT. This translates into CSAPTGVGTGELFF.

In this sample, this clonotype turned up a few times. The chain links TRBV6-1 to TRBJ2-1; D unclear. Germline CDR1 and CDR2: MNHNS and SASEGT. V was clipped by 4 bases and J by 4 bases, with 5 bases between them. The CDR3 spans 12 residues. The CDR3 reads CASSAMYNEQFF. The DNA for the CDR3 is TGTGCCAGCAGTGCAATGTACAATGAGCAGTTCTTC.

This clonotype was counted at least ten times. V is TRBV10-3 and J is TRBJ2-2, with TRBD2 matching over 8 bases. From germline, CDR1 is ENHRY and CDR2 SYGVKD. The length of the CDR3 is 16 residues. Unmatched junction bases numbered 10, after V lost 6 bases and J lost 4 bases. The CDR3 region is CAISLRAGGSTGELFF. The CDR3 DNA sequence: TGTGCCATCAGCCTTAGGGCGGGAGGCTCCACCGGGGAGCTGTTTTTT.

This clonotype has ten or more counts. The chain recombines TRBV9 with TRBJ1-1; no clear D gene. Germline CDR1 reads SGDLS; CDR2 reads YYNGEE. The CDR3 has 13 amino acids. The germline V and J ends were trimmed by 1 base and 0 bases, with 4 bases remaining between them. CDR3 in amino acids: CASSVTMNTEAFF. DNA for the CDR3: TGTGCCAGCAGCGTAACGATGAACACTGAAGCTTTCTTT.

This sequence joins TRBV7-6 and TRBJ2-3, with TRBD2 matching over 10 bases. Germline CDR1 is SGHVS and CDR2 is FNYEAQ. The V gene end was trimmed by 4 bases and the J gene end by 5 bases; junction bases not matched to a gene: 3. The CDR3 runs to 14 residues. CDR3 DNA: TGTGCCAGCAGCTCCGAGCGGGAGGGAGATACGCAGTATTTT. Protein product: CASSSEREGDTQYF. The complete variable domain, with remaining parts taken from reference TRBV7-6 and TRBJ2-3, reads GAGVSQSPRYKVTKRGQDVALRCDPISGHVSLYWYRQALGQGPEFLTYFNYEAQQDKSGLPNDRFSAERPEGSISTLTIQRTEQRDSAMYRCASSSEREGDTQYFGPGTRLTVL.

There are a few counts of this clonotype. One end of the junction does not line up with germline, which may come from a read error. The gene calls are TRBV6-5 and TRBJ2-7; D possibly matches TRBD1 or TRBD2 (5 bases each). CDR3 length: 11 residues. The V gene's germline CDR1 is MNHEY and CDR2 SVGAGI. CDR3 amino acids: CASSDSRDRYF. CDR3 nucleotide sequence: TGTGCCAGCAGTGACTCCCGGGACCGGTACTTC.

Concerning this clonotype itself: The junction and the germline gene differ at one end; a read error may be behind it. The chain has TRBV6-1 and TRBJ2-3, with 7 nucleotides matching TRBD2. Germline lookup yields CDR1 MNHNS and CDR2 SASEGT. This CDR3 comprises 14 residues. The CDR3 bases are TGTGCCAGCAGAGAAGCGGGGAGCACAGATACGCAGTATTTT. Amino acid sequence: CASREAGSTDTQYF.

This clonotype was counted many times. The rearrangement uses TRBV6-1 and TRBJ2-7; 7 nucleotides align to TRBD1. This CDR3 has 15 residues. The germline CDR1 and CDR2 sequences are MNHNS and SASEGT. The V and J ends lost 6 bases and 4 bases, in that order; junction bases with no gene match: 12. The DNA of the CDR3 is TGTGCCAGCAGGCTGGGACAGCCAACTTCTTACGAGCAGTACTTC. Its translation: CASRLGQPTSYEQYF.

This clonotype was recorded a few times. The chain employs TRBV12-3 or TRBV12-4 and TRBJ1-5, with a tentative D call TRBD1 (5 bases). V gave up 6 bases and J gave up 4 bases, with 16 bases separating them. The CDR3 sequence is 15 residues long. Here the CDR3 reads CASSRKGGVNQPQHF. DNA of the CDR3: TGTGCCAGCAGCCGAAAGGGAGGGGTGAATCAGCCCCAGCATTTT.

This clonotype was recorded at least ten times. At one boundary the junction diverges from the germline segment, which might be a read error. The V gene is TRBV15, the J gene TRBJ1-4; no clear D gene. The V gene's germline CDR1 is LNHNV and CDR2 YYDKDF (reference sequence). The CDR3 loop spans 14 amino acids. The CDR3 here is CATRRGLVEEKLFF. Written as DNA, the CDR3 is TGTGCCACCAGGAGAGGTTTGGTCGAAGAAAAACTGTTTTTT.

This clonotype was seen a few times. The genes are TRBV7-2 and TRBJ2-7, with 8 bases identical to TRBD1. Germline V gene data show CDR1 as SGHTA and CDR2 as FQGNSA. The CDR3 loop spans 15 amino acids. J was trimmed by 4 bases and V by 5 bases; bases with no gene match: 10. DNA of the CDR3: TGTGCCAGCAGCGTGTCAGGGGGCGGTGAGTACGAGCAGTACTTC. Encoded protein: CASSVSGGGEYEQYF.

V and J are TRBV6-2 or TRBV6-3 and TRBJ2-2, with 11 bases that match TRBD2. Losses at the gene ends were 8 bases for V and 5 bases for J; bases not matched to a gene: 13. Germline V gives CDR1 MNHEY, CDR2 SVGEGT. The CDR3 covers 17 residues. CDR3 DNA sequence: TGTGCCAGCTTCTCCCTACTAGCGGGAGAAAGGACCGGGGAGCTGTTTTTT. Protein sequence: CASFSLLAGERTGELFF.

This clonotype has a handful of counts. J is TRBJ2-7 and V is TRBV20-1; D remains unclear. The V end was cut by 2 bases, the J end by 5 bases, with 10 bases between. The CDR3 has 12 amino acids. The germline CDR1 and CDR2 sequences are DFQATT and SNEGSKA (reference sequence). In nucleotides, the CDR3 is TGCAGTGCTAGATTCGGGTCCGACGAGCAGTACTTC. It yields the protein CSARFGSDEQYF.

This clonotype was picked up many times. The chain uses TRBV5-1 and TRBJ1-3, with TRBD1 as a possible D gene (6 bases). V was shortened by 2 bases and J by 2 bases, with 8 bases between the two germline ends. The CDR3 has 14 residues. Per the germline V gene, CDR1 is SGHRS and CDR2 is YFSETQ. CDR3 DNA sequence: TGCGCCAGCAGCTTAACAGGGCCTGGAAACACCATATATTTT. Its translation: CASSLTGPGNTIYF.

The V call is TRBV25-1, the J call TRBJ2-7; TRBD1 or TRBD2 may be the D gene (5 bases each). Trimming left V 6 bases short and J 7 bases short, with 7 bases between. This CDR3 is built from 10 residues. Germline V gene data show CDR1 as MGHDK and CDR2 as SYGVNS. In nucleotides, the CDR3 is TGTGCCAGCAGGAGGGGAGAGCAGTACTTC. This sequence encodes CASRRGEQYF.

This clonotype was found many times. The rearrangement joins TRBV9 to TRBJ2-1, with D perhaps being TRBD1 or TRBD2 (6 bases each). Trimming stripped 0 bases from V and 4 bases from J, with 20 bases between. The germline V gene encodes CDR1 SGDLS and CDR2 YYNGEE. The CDR3 has 18 residues. CDR3 DNA sequence: TGTGCCAGCAGCGTAGAGGGGAATGGGGGGCAGGGTTACAATGAGCAGTTCTTC. As protein: CASSVEGNGGQGYNEQFF.

In this sample, this clonotype turned up many times. This rearrangement joins TRBV7-6 to TRBJ2-3; 10 nucleotides line up with TRBD2. The CDR3 runs to 18 residues. Germline trimming cut 1 base from V and 0 bases from J; bases unmatched to any gene: 7. From germline, CDR1 is SGHVS and CDR2 FNYEAQ. CDR3 protein: CASSLGGSSGGSTDTQYF. The CDR3 nucleotides are TGTGCCAGCAGCTTAGGGGGCAGTAGCGGGGGGAGCACAGATACGCAGTATTTT.

This clonotype was picked up a small number of times. The chain couples TRBV20-1 to TRBJ1-2; TRBD1 is a possible D gene (5 bases). The germline gives CDR1 DFQATT, CDR2 SNEGSKA (reference sequence). This CDR3 is 13 amino acids long. V shed 6 bases and J shed 1 base, with 12 bases lying between them. The CDR3 sequence is CSAIGTDNYGYTF. The CDR3 nucleotides are TGCAGTGCAATCGGGACTGATAACTATGGCTACACCTTC.

This clonotype was seen a handful of times. The chain has TRBV4-3 and TRBJ2-5; 8 nucleotides agree with TRBD2. This CDR3 comprises 17 residues. The germline V gene has CDR1 LGHNA and CDR2 YSLEER. The V segment lost 4 bases and the J segment 2 bases; nucleotides outside the gene matches: 12. CDR3 region: CASSRGHSSGGQETQYF. The CDR3 DNA reads as TGCGCCAGCAGCCGTGGACATTCGAGCGGGGGACAAGAGACCCAGTACTTC.

The sample holds a few counts of this clonotype. The rearrangement uses TRBV6-5 and TRBJ2-2; D is unclear. The CDR3 is 14 amino acids. The germline V gene encodes CDR1 MNHEY and CDR2 SVGAGI. V lost 0 bases, J lost 4 bases, and 6 bases lay in between. CDR3 sequence (DNA): TGTGCCAGCAGTTACTCGCTCGTCACCGGGGAGCTGTTTTTT. Translated: CASSYSLVTGELFF.

The table lists this clonotype with many counts. This chain uses TRBV12-3 or TRBV12-4 with TRBJ2-1; D uncertain. The CDR3 has 13 residues. V was pared by 3 bases and J by 2 bases, with 5 bases between. In nucleotides, the CDR3 is TGTGCCAGCAGTTTCGGTACCTACAATGAGCAGTTCTTC. This codes for CASSFGTYNEQFF.

A few counts support this clonotype. V and J are TRBV20-1 and TRBJ2-3, with 8 nucleotides matching TRBD2. Germline lookup yields CDR1 DFQATT and CDR2 SNEGSKA (reference sequence). With 6 bases clipped from V and 0 bases from J, the junction kept 11 bases outside the gene matches. The length of the CDR3 is 16 residues. CDR3 region: CSADKRESVSTDTQYF. CDR3 sequence (DNA): TGCAGTGCCGACAAGCGGGAGAGTGTAAGCACAGATACGCAGTATTTT.

Many counts were recorded for this clonotype. The chain has TRBV5-1 and TRBJ2-2; TRBD1 matches 8 bases. V shed 0 bases, J shed 3 bases, and the junction held 10 bases outside the gene matches. The CDR3 consists of 18 residues. CDR1 and CDR2 (germline): SGHRS, YFSETQ. The CDR3, as DNA: TGCGCCAGCAGCTTGGCCCAGGGGGCGAACCGCGACACCGGGGAGCTGTTTTTT. Amino acids: CASSLAQGANRDTGELFF.